This T cell receptor (beta chain) was recorded in a study of patients and donors after allogeneic stem cell transplantation. From the RT-PCR reads, TCRdb called clonotypes with MiXCR, one entry per CDR3 protein. The table includes some 880,000 distinct CDR3 sequences, more than 15% detected once. V was clipped by 8 bases and J by 4 bases, with 17 bases between them. Per the germline V gene, CDR1 is SNHLY and CDR2 is FYNNEI. This CDR3 region has 14 residues. Sequencing was carried out using blood, either unsorted or a sorted T cell fraction (not recorded which). The chain combines TRBV2 with TRBJ1-1; D remains ambiguous. This TCR was recovered from a human donor who was either an allogeneic HSCT recipient or a stem cell or donor lymphocyte infusion donor (not recorded which). It is not recorded whose cells these are; they may come from a transplant donor. CDR3 sequence (DNA): TGTGCCAGCTTGCGGGAGGGCCGGGGCACTGAAGCTTTCTTT. Translated: CASLREGRGTEAFF.